This T cell receptor beta chain was found in a study of vaccination and CD4 T cells after COVID-19. Treatment denoted: approximately nine-day PBMC culture with coronavirus spike peptide pools or control peptides (ViraFEST assay). Negative selection purified CD4+ T cells after ten to eleven days of culture. Study results and limitations: Convalescent patients gained a median approximately 90% of their reactive clones only post-vaccination.

As to this clonotype: The antigen remains unidentified.

Sequenced with the Oncomine TCR Beta short-read assay was DNA taken from cultured CD4+ T cells. TCRdb re-called the PCR reads through MiXCR, storing one row per CDR3 protein. The sample shows 14,000 to 15,000 distinct CDR3 sequences, 53% of them seen only once. The length of the CDR3 is 17 residues. The V end lost 6 bases, the J end lost 1 base, and 21 bases lay between the germline ends. Germline lookup yields CDR1 MDHEN and CDR2 SYDVKM. The sample comprised CD4+ T cells from blood, cultured in vitro. The chain is built from TRBV28 and TRBJ1-1; D gene ambiguous. The receptor was derived from a human donor who had recovered from COVID-19. CDR3 loop: CASSHFRPGRPNTEAFF. The CDR3, as DNA: TGTGCCAGCAGCCACTTTCGCCCCGGACGGCCGAACACTGAAGCTTTCTTT.